This T cell receptor (beta chain) was retrieved from a study of blood T cell repertoires in COVID-19. Only in-frame clones appear in the TCRdb table, and some are missing; sequencing was by immunoSEQ multiplex PCR. The table has around 310,000 clones, about 90% seen once. V was clipped by 1 base and J by 3 bases, with 12 bases between them. Germline V gene sequence: CDR1 SGHAT, CDR2 FQNNGV. This CDR3 has 16 amino acids. The study drew participants aged about 18 to 89 years from approximately 25 US areas. V is TRBV11-2 and J is TRBJ2-2, with D maybe TRBD1 (5 bases). The specimen sequenced was PBMCs or T cells enriched from blood (not recorded which). The receptor was isolated from a woman aged 25-40 years who had recovered from COVID-19. CDR3 sequence: CASSLVKGWDTGELFF. The CDR3 DNA reads TGTGCCAGCAGCTTAGTAAAGGGGTGGGACACCGGGGAGCTGTTTTTT.